These T cell receptor beta chains were read from a single sample in a study of early T cells in non-severe SARS-CoV-2 infection. A single record per CDR3 protein comes from TCRdb applying MiXCR to the 5' RACE reads. The sample includes 35,000 to 50,000 distinct CDR3 sequences, approximately 6.2% seen only once; the top ten take around 8%. The sample here was whole blood, taken at baseline. These receptor sequences come from an adult who was a healthcare worker with PCR-confirmed SARS-CoV-2 infection or an uninfected control (not recorded which). The CDR3 runs from the conserved cysteine through the conserved F or W.

TRBV3-1	TRBJ2-1	CASSQVTSGGNEQFF
TRBV6-1	TRBJ2-7	CASNPGVPYEQYF
TRBV5-1	TRBJ2-7	CASSSSSGGASYEQYF
TRBV5-8	TRBJ2-7	CASSYPLAGYEQYF
TRBV7-9	TRBJ1-2	CASSSGRNYGYTF
TRBV2	TRBJ2-7	CASMTVSLVYEQYF
TRBV28	TRBJ1-1	CASSLRAGGRTEAFF
TRBV20-1	TRBJ2-3	CSARDSSSDTQYF
TRBV5-4	TRBJ2-3	CASSPGFRGGRADTQYF
TRBV18	TRBJ2-1	CASSPPGTNRVISEQFF
TRBV12-3/TRBV12-4	TRBJ2-3	CASSNRDRGADTQYF
TRBV7-9	TRBJ2-3	CASSLADFTDTQYF
TRBV5-1	TRBJ1-4	CASSLRSVTNEKLFF
TRBV19	TRBJ2-1	CASSSLAGESNEQFF
TRBV12-3/TRBV12-4	TRBJ2-1	CASSFRTSANNEQFF
TRBV18	TRBJ1-1	CASSPGVNTEAFF
TRBV18	TRBJ1-1	CASSPQGGNTEAFF
TRBV7-2	TRBJ2-1	CASSSQHQGLAGRNNEQFF
TRBV30	TRBJ2-7	CAWSRQRSYEQYF
TRBV5-5	TRBJ2-2	CASSLLVTGELFF